The 10 T cell receptor beta chains below all came from one sample that was sequenced in a study of CD8 T cells in Susac syndrome (dated by TCRdb to between 2018 and 2020). The protocol used for the library was the immunoSEQ multiplex PCR assay. RNA was extracted using the RNeasy kit, and 0.5 to 1 microgram was reverse transcribed with random hexamers. Using fastp trimming at Q25 and MiXCR clonotype assembly, TCRdb reanalyzed the public sequencing data and kept in-frame beta chains. Every distinct CDR3 protein forms one entry, paired with its most common genes and DNA. The table for this sample lists some 180,000 distinct CDR3 sequences; 90% to 95% of them were counted only once. The top ten clones comprise around 0.085% of the sample. The sample consisted of CD4+ T cells from PBMCs. These receptor sequences come from a human donor with Susac syndrome.

J is TRBJ2-7 and V is TRBV5-1; 8 nucleotides match TRBD1. Germline V gives CDR1 SGHRS, CDR2 YFSETQ. V lost 3 bases to trimming and J lost 4 bases; unmatched junction nucleotides: 12. This CDR3 comprises 16 residues. CDR3 region: CASSWYSRGRDYEQYF. The CDR3, as DNA: TGCGCCAGCAGCTGGTACTCCAGGGGGCGCGATTACGAGCAGTACTTC. The entire variable domain, with the rest obtained from reference TRBV5-1 and TRBJ2-7, is as follows: KAGVTQTPRYLIKTRGQQVTLSCSPISGHRSVSWYQQTPGQGLQFLFEYFSETQRNKGNFPGRFSGRQFSNSRSEMNVSTLELGDSALYLCASSWYSRGRDYEQYFGPGTRLTVT.

J is TRBJ2-7 and V is TRBV19; possibly TRBD1 for D (6 bases). The CDR3 contains 13 residues. V was cut by 3 bases and J by 4 bases, with 10 bases left in between. Germline CDR1 reads LNHDA; CDR2 reads SQIVND (reference sequence). CDR3 sequence: CASSILQGYEQYF. The CDR3 nucleotides are TGTGCCAGTAGTATCCTACAGGGTTACGAGCAGTACTTC.

The J gene is TRBJ2-3, the V gene TRBV20-1, with TRBD2 identical over 11 bases. The CDR3 is 18 amino acids. Germline CDR1 is DFQATT and CDR2 is SNEGSKA (reference sequence). Germline trimming cut 0 bases from V and 7 bases from J; bases unmatched to any gene: 15. The CDR3 loop is CSARDPRELAGAIYTQYF. The CDR3 region has the DNA TGCAGTGCTAGAGACCCTCGCGAACTAGCGGGGGCCATTTATACGCAGTATTTT.

This chain links TRBV7-2 with TRBJ2-3; 16 nucleotides match TRBD2. This CDR3 is built from 19 residues. CDR1 is SGHTA and CDR2 is FQGNSA in the germline V gene. Germline trimming cut 4 bases from V and 0 bases from J; bases unmatched to any gene: 7. CDR3 coding DNA: TGTGCCAGCAGCTACACCGGGACTAGCGGGGGGGCTAGCACAGATACGCAGTATTTT. This translates into CASSYTGTSGGASTDTQYF.

The genes are TRBV5-1 and TRBJ2-1; 7 nucleotides align to TRBD2. V dropped 1 base and J dropped 5; count of bases not matched to a gene: 12. The germline CDR1 and CDR2 sequences are SGHRS and YFSETQ. The CDR3 has 17 residues. CDR3 nucleotides: TGCGCCAGCAGCTTGAGGAGCGGCGGGAGAGTCAACAATGAGCAGTTCTTC. As protein: CASSLRSGGRVNNEQFF.

The chain carries TRBV6-5 and TRBJ2-1; tentatively, D is TRBD1 (5 bases). The ends were cut back, 6 bases at V and 9 bases at J, with 18 bases in the middle. The length of the CDR3 is 14 residues. CDR1 is MNHEY, CDR2 SVGAGI, per germline. CDR3 region: CASSLARTSLEQFF. The CDR3 DNA is TGTGCCAGCAGCCTCGCCCGGACATCGCTTGAGCAGTTCTTC.

The chain couples TRBV9 to TRBJ2-1; 10 bases are shared with TRBD2. The CDR3 sequence is 16 residues long. Germline values: CDR1 SGDLS, CDR2 YYNGEE. Trimming took 6 bases from V and 5 from J; bases not matched to a gene: 11. CDR3 coding DNA: TGTGCCAGCAACAGAGATGGGACTAGCGATAACAATGAGCAGTTCTTC. Its protein is CASNRDGTSDNNEQFF.

V gene TRBV7-9 combines with J gene TRBJ2-2; TRBD2 is a possible D gene (6 bases). V lost 8 bases, J lost 1 base, and 11 bases lay in between. This CDR3 comprises 14 residues. CDR1 and CDR2 (germline): SEHNR, FQNEAQ (reference sequence). The CDR3 region is CASLRAGNTGELFF. For the CDR3, the DNA is TGTGCCAGCCTTCGAGCGGGGAACACCGGGGAGCTGTTTTTT.

The V call is TRBV7-3, the J call TRBJ1-5; 7 bases fit TRBD1. This CDR3 has 15 residues. Germline-derived CDR1 and CDR2 are SGHTA and FQGTGA. The junction had 4 bases not matched to a gene; V was cut back by 1 base and J by 4 bases. The CDR3 reads CASSLKGQSNQPQHF. The CDR3 bases are TGTGCCAGCAGCTTAAAGGGACAGTCAAATCAGCCCCAGCATTTT. Looking up the rest from reference TRBV7-3 and TRBJ1-5 gives the full variable domain: GAGVSQTPSNKVTEKGKYVELRCDPISGHTALYWYRQSLGQGPEFLIYFQGTGAADDSGLPNDRFFAVRPEGSVSTLKIQRTERGDSAVYLCASSLKGQSNQPQHFGDGTRLSIL.

V and J are TRBV21-1 and TRBJ1-4; the DNA was not compared with TRBD1, the D call given in the table. TRBV21-1 is annotated as a pseudogene. CDR3 length equals 16 residues. This chain's CDR3 is CASSKEGVRSPTKLFF. Here the CDR3 DNA reads TGTGCCAGCAGCAAAGAGGGGGTCCGTTCACCAACAAAACTGTTTTTT.